A selection of T cell receptor beta chains follows, all from one sample in a study of T cell responses to AZD1222 COVID-19 vaccine. The table came from immunoSEQ multiplex PCR; TCRdb's copy has only in-frame clones and leaves some out. In the table there are more than 100,000 clones, roughly 90% of which are singletons. Sequenced material: peripheral blood, taken 28 days after the second AZD1222 dose. The receptors originated from an adult who received the AZD1222 COVID-19 vaccine. The CDR3 runs from the conserved cysteine through the conserved F or W. Fields, in order: J gene, D gene, clone size, V gene, CDR3 protein, CDR3 DNA. D genes are given only for firm matches. The listing skips clone size in some rows; elsewhere it reads once, few, many or a size class.

>TRBJ1-1|.|.|TRBV2
CASSEATQNTEAFF
TGTGCCAGCAGTGAAGCGACGCAGAACACTGAAGCTTTCTTT
>TRBJ1-1|.|.|TRBV7-9
CASSPPLGNTEAFF
TGTGCCAGCAGCCCCCCCCTGGGGAACACTGAAGCTTTCTTT
>TRBJ1-5|.|once|TRBV18
CASSPVQLSWISNQPQHF
TGTGCCAGCTCACCCGTACAACTTTCATGGATATCCAATCAGCCCCAGCATTTT
>TRBJ1-5|.|.|TRBV9
CASSPRPDQPQHF
TGTGCCAGCAGCCCCAGACCTGATCAGCCCCAGCATTTT
>TRBJ1-1|.|.|TRBV3-1/TRBV3-2
CASRPLDRNTEAFF
TGTGCCAGCAGACCTCTTGACAGGAACACTGAAGCTTTCTTT
>TRBJ2-2|.|.|TRBV6-2/TRBV6-3
CASSYSQFANTGELFF
TGTGCCAGCAGTTACTCACAGTTCGCGAACACCGGGGAGCTGTTTTTT
>TRBJ1-2|.|.|TRBV7-3
CASSLTRTANYGYTF
TGTGCCAGCAGCTTAACGAGGACAGCTAACTATGGCTACACCTTC
>TRBJ2-7|.|.|TRBV7-9
CASSLLAEQYF
TGTGCCAGCAGCTTACTCGCCGAGCAGTACTTC
>TRBJ1-5|.|.|TRBV19
CASSIDQGLQPQHF
TGTGCCAGTAGTATAGATCAGGGCCTCCAGCCCCAGCATTTT
>TRBJ2-7|.|.|TRBV27
CASSTRGLDPYYEQYF
TGTGCCAGCAGTACTAGGGGCCTCGACCCCTACTACGAGCAGTACTTC
>TRBJ1-5|.|.|TRBV19
CASSALMNQPQHF
TGTGCCAGTAGTGCGCTGATGAATCAGCCCCAGCATTTT
>TRBJ2-3|TRBD2|.|TRBV7-2
CASSLRTSGGTDTQYF
TGTGCCAGCAGCCTAAGGACTAGCGGGGGTACAGATACGCAGTATTTT
>TRBJ2-6|.|.|TRBV2
CASSVAAGANVLTF
TGTGCCAGCAGTGTGGCTGCTGGGGCCAACGTCCTGACTTTC
>TRBJ1-1|.|few|TRBV28
CASSPKVGEAFF
TGTGCCAGCAGTCCGAAGGTAGGTGAAGCTTTCTTT
>TRBJ1-2|TRBD1|.|TRBV12-3/TRBV12-4
CASSRDRNYGYTF
TGTGCCAGCAGTCGGGACAGGAACTATGGCTACACCTTC
>TRBJ1-2|.|once|TRBV2
CASHQIQGNYGYTF
TGTGCCAGCCATCAGATACAGGGAAACTATGGCTACACCTTC
>TRBJ1-2|.|once|TRBV9
CASSTSGTQHVRGYTF
TGTGCCAGCAGCACCTCCGGGACCCAACATGTCCGTGGCTACACCTTC
>TRBJ2-4|TRBD2|once|TRBV5-4
CASSSSLAGGQNIQYF
TGTGCCAGCAGCTCAAGTTTAGCGGGGGGCCAAAACATTCAGTACTTC
>TRBJ1-1|.|.|TRBV29-1
CSVSTYTEAFF
TGCAGCGTGAGCACTTACACTGAAGCTTTCTTT
>TRBJ2-7|.|.|TRBV7-9
CASSPRAPAYEQYF
TGTGCCAGCAGCCCCCGGGCCCCAGCCTACGAGCAGTACTTC
>TRBJ1-5|.|once|TRBV12-3/TRBV12-4
CASSLLKGGAQHF
TGTGCCAGCAGTTTATTAAAGGGAGGTGCCCAGCATTTT
>TRBJ2-2|.|once|TRBV18
CASSPVWQGNTGELFF
TGTGCCAGCTCACCTGTCTGGCAGGGGAACACCGGGGAGCTGTTTTTT
>TRBJ2-3|.|few|TRBV28
CASRHSPDTQYF
TGTGCCAGCAGGCATAGCCCAGATACGCAGTATTTT
>TRBJ2-1|TRBD2|.|TRBV4-3
CASSQDGLAGREQFF
TGCGCCAGCAGCCAAGATGGACTAGCGGGGCGTGAGCAGTTCTTC
>TRBJ2-3|TRBD1|.|TRBV7-8
CASSPGQAGDTQYF
TGTGCCAGCAGCCCCGGACAGGCGGGCGATACGCAGTATTTT
>TRBJ1-2|.|.|TRBV7-8
CASSRTATNYGYTF
TGTGCCAGCAGCCGGACAGCGACAAACTATGGCTACACCTTC